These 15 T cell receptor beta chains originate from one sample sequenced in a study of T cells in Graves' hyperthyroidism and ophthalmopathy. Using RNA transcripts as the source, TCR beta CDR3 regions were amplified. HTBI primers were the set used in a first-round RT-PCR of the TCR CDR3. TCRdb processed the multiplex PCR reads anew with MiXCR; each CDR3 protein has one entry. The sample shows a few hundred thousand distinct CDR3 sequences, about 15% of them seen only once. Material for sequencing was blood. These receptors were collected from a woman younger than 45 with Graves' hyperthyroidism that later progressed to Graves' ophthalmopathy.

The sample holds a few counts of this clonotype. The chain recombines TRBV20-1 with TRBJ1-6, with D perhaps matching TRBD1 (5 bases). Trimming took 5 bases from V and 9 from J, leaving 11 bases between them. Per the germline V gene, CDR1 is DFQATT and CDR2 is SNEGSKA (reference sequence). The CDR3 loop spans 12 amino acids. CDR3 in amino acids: CSASSGASPLHF. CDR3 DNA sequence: TGCAGTGCTTCCTCCGGGGCTTCACCCCTCCACTTT.

CDR3 amino acids: CASSTRQGIGVNEQFF. The CDR3 region has the DNA TGTGCCAGTAGTACCCGACAGGGGATAGGCGTCAATGAGCAGTTCTTC. The chain carries TRBV19 and TRBJ2-1, with 8 bases fitting TRBD1. The length of the CDR3 is 16 residues. Germline assignment: CDR1 LNHDA and CDR2 SQIVND (reference sequence). V lost 4 bases to trimming and J lost 6 bases; unmatched junction nucleotides: 11.

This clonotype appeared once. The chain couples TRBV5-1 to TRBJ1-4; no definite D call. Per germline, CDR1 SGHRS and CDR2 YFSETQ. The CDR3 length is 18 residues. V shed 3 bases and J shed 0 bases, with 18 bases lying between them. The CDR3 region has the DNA TGCGCCAGCAGCTCAGCCCCTCCAGCGAGATCAACTAATGAAAAACTGTTTTTT. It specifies CASSSAPPARSTNEKLFF.

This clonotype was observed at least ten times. In DNA, the CDR3 is TGTGCCAGCAGCCCGGGACAGACTTATGGCTACACCTTC. Amino acid sequence: CASSPGQTYGYTF. The V and J genes are TRBV12-3 or TRBV12-4 and TRBJ1-2, with TRBD1 matching 7 bases. The junction had 6 bases not matched to a gene; V was cut back by 6 bases and J by 5 bases. CDR3 length equals 13 residues.

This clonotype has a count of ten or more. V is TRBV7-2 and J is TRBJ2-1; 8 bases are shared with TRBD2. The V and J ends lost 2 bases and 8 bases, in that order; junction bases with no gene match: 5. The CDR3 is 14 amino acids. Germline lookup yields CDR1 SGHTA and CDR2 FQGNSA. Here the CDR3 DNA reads TGTGCCAGCAGCTTAATGGCGACTAGCGATGAGCAGTTCTTC. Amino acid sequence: CASSLMATSDEQFF.

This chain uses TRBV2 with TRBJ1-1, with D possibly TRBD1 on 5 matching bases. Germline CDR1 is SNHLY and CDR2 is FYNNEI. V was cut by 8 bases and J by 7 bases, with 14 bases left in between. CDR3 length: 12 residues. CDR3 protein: CASGGAAIEAFF. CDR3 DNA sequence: TGTGCCAGCGGTGGGGCAGCGATTGAAGCTTTCTTT.

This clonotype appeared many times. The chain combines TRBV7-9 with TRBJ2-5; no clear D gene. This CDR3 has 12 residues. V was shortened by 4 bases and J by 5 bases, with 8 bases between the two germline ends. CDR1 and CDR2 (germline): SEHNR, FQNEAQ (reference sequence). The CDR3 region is CASSSDGETQYF. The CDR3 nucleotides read TGTGCCAGCAGCTCTGATGGGGAGACCCAGTACTTC.

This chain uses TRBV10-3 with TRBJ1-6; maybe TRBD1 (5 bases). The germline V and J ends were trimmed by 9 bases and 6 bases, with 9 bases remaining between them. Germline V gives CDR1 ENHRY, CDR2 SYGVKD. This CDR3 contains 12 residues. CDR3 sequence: CAMGRGNSPLHF. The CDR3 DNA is TGTGCCATGGGACGGGGTAATTCACCCCTCCACTTT.

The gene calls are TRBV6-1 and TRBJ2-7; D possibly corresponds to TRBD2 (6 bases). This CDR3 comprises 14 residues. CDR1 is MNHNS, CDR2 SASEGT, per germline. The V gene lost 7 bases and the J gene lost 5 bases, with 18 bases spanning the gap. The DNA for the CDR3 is TGTGCCAGCACCGTACAGGAGGGAAAGGACGAGCAGTACTTC. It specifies CASTVQEGKDEQYF.

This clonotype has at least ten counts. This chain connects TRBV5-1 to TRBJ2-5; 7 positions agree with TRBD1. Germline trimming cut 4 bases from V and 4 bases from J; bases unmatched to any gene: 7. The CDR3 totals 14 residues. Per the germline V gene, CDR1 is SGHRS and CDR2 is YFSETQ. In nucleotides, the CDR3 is TGCGCCAGCAGCACGGGACAGCCCGGAGAGACCCAGTACTTC. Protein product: CASSTGQPGETQYF.

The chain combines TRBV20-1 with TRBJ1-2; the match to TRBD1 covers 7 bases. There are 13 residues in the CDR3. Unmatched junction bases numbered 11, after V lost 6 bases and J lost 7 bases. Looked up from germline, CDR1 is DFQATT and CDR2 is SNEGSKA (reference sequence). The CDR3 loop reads CSAPQTGFGGYTF. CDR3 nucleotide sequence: TGCAGTGCGCCACAGACAGGGTTTGGTGGCTACACCTTC.

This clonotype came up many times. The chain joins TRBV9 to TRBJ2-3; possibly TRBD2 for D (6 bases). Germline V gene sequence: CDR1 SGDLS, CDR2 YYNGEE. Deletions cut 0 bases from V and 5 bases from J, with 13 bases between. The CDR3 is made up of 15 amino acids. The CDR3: CASSVVGSGVDTQYF. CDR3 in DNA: TGTGCCAGCAGCGTAGTCGGGAGTGGGGTAGATACGCAGTATTTT.

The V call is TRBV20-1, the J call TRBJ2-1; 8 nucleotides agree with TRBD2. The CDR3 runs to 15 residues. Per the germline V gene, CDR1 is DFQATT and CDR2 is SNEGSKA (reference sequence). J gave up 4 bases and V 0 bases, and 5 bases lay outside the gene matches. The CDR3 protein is CSARDRSGGYNEQFF. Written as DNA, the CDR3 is TGCAGTGCTAGAGATCGGAGCGGGGGATACAATGAGCAGTTCTTC.

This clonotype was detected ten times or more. The CDR3 DNA is TGTGCCAGCAGGACAGGGCCTAGCACAGATACGCAGTATTTT. Translation: CASRTGPSTDTQYF. This rearrangement joins TRBV19 to TRBJ2-3; 8 nucleotides line up with TRBD1. Germline CDR1 LNHDA, CDR2 SQIVND (reference sequence). This CDR3 has 14 residues. V lost 9 bases and J lost 0; bases outside the gene matches: 5.

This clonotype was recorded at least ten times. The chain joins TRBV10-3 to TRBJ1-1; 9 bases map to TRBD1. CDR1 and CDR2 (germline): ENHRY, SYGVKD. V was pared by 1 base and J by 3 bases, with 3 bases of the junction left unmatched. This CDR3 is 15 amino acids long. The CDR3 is CAISEYRGQDTEAFF. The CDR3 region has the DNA TGTGCCATCAGTGAGTACAGGGGGCAGGACACTGAAGCTTTCTTT.